This passage covers 10 T cell receptor beta chains from one sample sequenced in a study of T-cell memory formation after mild COVID-19. TCRdb redid the calling of the 5' RACE reads with MiXCR, one entry per CDR3 protein. The sample consists of over 450,000 distinct CDR3 sequences, over 20% of them appearing once. Sequenced sample: PBMCs or a T cell subset sorted from them (not recorded which). Receptor source: an adult woman who had mild COVID-19 (a few samples of this study predate the infection). Cell type and time point are not known.

The V call is TRBV29-1, the J call TRBJ1-2; tentative D call: TRBD1 (5 bases). The germline V and J ends were trimmed by 4 bases and 8 bases, with 23 bases remaining between them. CDR3 size: 15 residues. Germline lookup yields CDR1 SQVTM and CDR2 ANQGSEA. CDR3 amino acids: CSVVLGPDSSGGYTF. CDR3 DNA: TGCAGCGTTGTTCTAGGCCCTGACAGCTCCGGGGGCTACACCTTC.

This clonotype appeared a few times. V usage is TRBV4-2 and J usage is TRBJ2-2; possibly TRBD1 for D (6 bases). Looked up from germline, CDR1 is LGHNA and CDR2 is YNFKEQ. This CDR3 comprises 18 residues. The germline V and J ends were trimmed by 1 base and 0 bases, with 15 bases remaining between them. CDR3 coding DNA: TGTGCCAGCAGCCAAGGCCCCTTTGGGGGCTCGAACACCGGGGAGCTGTTTTTT. Protein product: CASSQGPFGGSNTGELFF.

In this sample, this clonotype turned up a few times. CDR3 region: CAISESARSGANVLTF. CDR3 coding DNA: TGTGCCATCAGTGAGTCCGCCAGGTCTGGGGCCAACGTCCTGACTTTC. The genes are TRBV10-3 and TRBJ2-6; D call uncertain. Germline CDR1 is ENHRY and CDR2 is SYGVKD. The germline V and J ends were trimmed by 0 bases and 1 base, with 7 bases remaining between them. This CDR3 comprises 16 residues.

The CDR3 loop is CASSHSGTGAADTQYF. The CDR3 nucleotides are TGCGCCAGCAGTCACAGCGGGACAGGGGCCGCAGATACGCAGTATTTT. The genes are TRBV5-1 and TRBJ2-3, with 10 bases aligning to TRBD1. Germline CDR1 SGHRS, CDR2 YFSETQ. The CDR3 is 16 amino acids. J gave up 4 bases and V 5 bases, and 10 bases lay outside the gene matches.

This clonotype showed up just a few times. The chain joins TRBV5-6 to TRBJ2-1; either TRBD1 or TRBD2 may supply D (5 bases each). The CDR3 consists of 19 residues. Germline-derived CDR1 and CDR2 are SGHDT and YYEEEE. The V end was cut by 1 base, the J end by 8 bases, with 28 bases between. The CDR3 sequence: CASSLLEGALMGEHDEQFF. CDR3 sequence (DNA): TGTGCCAGCAGCTTGTTAGAGGGAGCCCTGATGGGGGAGCACGATGAGCAGTTCTTC.

The rearrangement uses TRBV9 and TRBJ2-5; no reliable D call. CDR3 size: 16 residues. The V gene lost 0 bases and the J gene lost 1 base, with 13 bases spanning the gap. CDR1 SGDLS and CDR2 YYNGEE come from the germline V gene. The CDR3 coding sequence is TGTGCCAGCAGCGTAGCTTTGAACCACCGCCAAGAGACCCAGTACTTC. Its translation is CASSVALNHRQETQYF.

This clonotype was counted at least ten times. This rearrangement joins TRBV7-9 to TRBJ2-1; 10 positions agree with TRBD1. V lost 6 bases to trimming and J lost 7 bases; unmatched junction nucleotides: 6. Germline assignment: CDR1 SEHNR and CDR2 FQNEAQ (reference sequence). This CDR3 is built from 14 residues. This CDR3 is CASRAGQGRNEQFF. CDR3 nucleotides: TGTGCCAGCAGAGCGGGACAGGGGAGGAATGAGCAGTTCTTC.

This clonotype occurred a few times. The chain is built from TRBV4-3 and TRBJ1-2, with D perhaps matching TRBD1 (6 bases). CDR3 length: 14 amino acids. With 0 bases removed from V and 4 bases from J, the gap between germline ends came to 9 bases. From germline, CDR1 is LGHNA and CDR2 YSLEER. DNA for the CDR3: TGCGCCAGCAGCCAAGATACAGGGAGCTATGGCTACACCTTC. Residues: CASSQDTGSYGYTF.

J is TRBJ1-5 and V is TRBV12-3 or TRBV12-4, with D tentatively TRBD1 (5 bases). V dropped 2 bases and J dropped 1 base, with 9 bases sitting between them. This CDR3 has 15 residues. This CDR3 is CASSLSRASNQPQHF. CDR3 coding DNA: TGTGCCAGCAGTTTAAGCAGGGCAAGCAATCAGCCCCAGCATTTT.

This chain connects TRBV14 to TRBJ2-5; a weak D match, TRBD2 (6 bases). Germline V CDR1 and CDR2: SGHDN, FVKESK. The CDR3 has 13 residues. Deletions cut 4 bases from V and 4 bases from J, with 10 bases between. CDR3 coding DNA: TGTGCCAGCAGCCCCGGGGGAATAGAGACCCAGTACTTC. The encoded protein is CASSPGGIETQYF.